Listed here is a single T cell receptor beta chain. These data originate in a study of tumor-infiltrating lymphocytes in primary liver carcinoma. Production of TCR beta cDNA used approximately 0.45 ug total RNA together with a constant-region primer. Sequencing libraries for TCR beta derived from three nested multiplex PCR rounds that used slightly modified ARM-PCR. TCRdb reanalysed the multiplex PCR reads using MiXCR and keeps one entry per CDR3 protein. Here the sample spans fewer than 350,000 distinct CDR3 sequences, about 61% being singletons. The source of the blood RNA was unsorted whole blood, and germline DNA was extracted as well. What was collected before surgery was approximately 4 milliliters of peripheral blood. The sequenced sample was peripheral blood. This sequence originates from a man aged 35 to 55 with primary liver carcinoma and hepatitis B virus infection.

The CDR3 spells CDGSLTAGRSTGEQYF. The CDR3 DNA sequence: TGTGACGGCAGCTTAACAGCCGGGAGATCAACGGGCGAGCAGTACTTC. V usage is TRBV11-1 and J usage is TRBJ2-7; D is possibly TRBD2 (6 bases). The CDR3 is made up of 16 amino acids. From germline, CDR1 is SGHAT and CDR2 FQDESV (reference sequence). The full variable domain, completed using reference TRBV11-1 and TRBJ2-7, is EAEVAQSPRYKITEKSQAVAFWCDPISGHATLYWYRQILGQGPELLVQFQDESVVDDSQLPKDRFSAERLKGVDSTLKIQPAELGDSAMYLCDGSLTAGRSTGEQYFGPGTRLTVT.